This TCR beta chain was profiled in a study of T cell responses to AZD1222 COVID-19 vaccine. Study findings and constraints: Scientists sampled the repertoires only once the peak T cell response had passed. White British ancestry dominated among donors, who included more females, and clonal diversity was possibly underestimated.

Per germline, CDR1 SGHDT and CDR2 YYEEEE. Trimming removed 4 bases at V and 5 bases at J, with 12 bases between. The CDR3 is 13 residues long. Measured with immunoSEQ multiplex PCR; TCRdb has only the in-frame clones, and not every one. Of under 100,000 clones in the sample, approximately 86% were seen once. Comments on this clone: Antigen unknown.

The starting material was peripheral blood, obtained on day 0 of AZD1222 vaccination. The TCR was taken from an adult in good health. V usage is TRBV5-6 and J usage is TRBJ1-2; D may be TRBD1 (5 bases). The CDR3 loop is CASSMGRGYGYTF. In nucleotides, the CDR3 is TGTGCCAGCAGCATGGGACGGGGATATGGCTACACCTTC.